The 10 T cell receptor beta chains reported below all come from one sample, sequenced in a study of patients and donors after allogeneic stem cell transplantation. A single record per CDR3 protein comes from TCRdb applying MiXCR to the RT-PCR reads. The table includes over 200,000 distinct CDR3 sequences, about 38% detected once. The sequencing input was blood, either unsorted or a sorted T cell fraction (not recorded which). Receptors were obtained from a human donor who was either an allogeneic HSCT recipient or a stem cell or donor lymphocyte infusion donor (not recorded which). It is not recorded whose cells these are; they may come from a transplant donor.

The CDR3: CASSLPQGLPHF. As DNA, the CDR3 is TGCGCCAGCAGCCTCCCCCAAGGCCTCCCCCATTTT. The rearrangement uses TRBV4-1 and TRBJ1-5; D gene ambiguous. Germline V gene data show CDR1 as MGHRA and CDR2 as YSYEKL. V was pared by 4 bases and J by 16 bases, with 17 bases between. The CDR3 sequence is 12 residues long.

J is TRBJ2-7 and V is TRBV29-1, with D maybe TRBD2 (5 bases). The CDR3 spans 13 residues. Per germline, CDR1 SQVTM and CDR2 ANQGSEA. V was trimmed by 6 bases and J by 0 bases, leaving 12 bases between them. The CDR3 loop reads CSVRDGSSYEQYF. The CDR3 coding sequence is TGCAGCGTCCGGGATGGAAGCTCCTACGAGCAGTACTTC.

The V gene is TRBV2, the J gene TRBJ2-4; D may be TRBD1 or TRBD2 (5 bases each). CDR3 length equals 13 residues. Germline V gene data show CDR1 as SNHLY and CDR2 as FYNNEI. Trimming shortened V by 8 bases and J by 6 bases, and 14 bases separated the two germline ends. The CDR3 DNA reads as TGTGCCAGCTCCGGCAGGGCGGGAAACATTCAGTACTTC. It encodes CASSGRAGNIQYF.

This clonotype was detected only a few times. This CDR3 is CASSVSGQGGDQPQHF. The CDR3, as DNA: TGTGCCAGCAGTGTTTCGGGACAGGGAGGCGATCAGCCCCAGCATTTT. The chain links TRBV2 to TRBJ1-5; the match to TRBD1 covers 9 bases. Germline V gene data show CDR1 as SNHLY and CDR2 as FYNNEI. The CDR3 is 16 residues long. After removal of 4 bases from V and 5 bases from J, the junction contained 9 bases not matched to a gene. The variable domain in full, with the rest retrieved from reference TRBV2 and TRBJ1-5, is EPEVTQTPSHQVTQMGQEVILRCVPISNHLYFYWYRQILGQKVEFLVSFYNNEISEKSEIFDDQFSVERPDGSNFTLKIRSTKLEDSAMYFCASSVSGQGGDQPQHFGDGTRLSIL.

This clonotype was observed a handful of times. The gene calls are TRBV3-1 and TRBJ2-3; D may be TRBD2 (6 bases). The CDR3 is 15 residues long. Trimming cost V 3 bases and J 0 bases, with 10 bases left between them. CDR1 and CDR2 from the germline V gene are LGHDT and YNNKEL (reference sequence). The CDR3 loop is CASSQAAGSTDTQYF. DNA for the CDR3: TGTGCCAGCAGCCAGGCGGCGGGGAGCACAGATACGCAGTATTTT.

The rearrangement uses TRBV10-2 and TRBJ1-1; unclear D gene. The germline V and J ends were trimmed by 3 bases and 1 base, with 15 bases remaining between them. This CDR3 is 16 amino acids long. CDR1 and CDR2 (germline): WSHSY, SAAADI. The CDR3 here is CASSEAPPSGNTEAFF. The CDR3 bases are TGCGCCAGCAGTGAAGCCCCCCCATCGGGGAACACTGAAGCTTTCTTT.

The rearrangement joins TRBV5-1 to TRBJ2-3; maybe TRBD2 (6 bases). Germline assignment: CDR1 SGHRS and CDR2 YFSETQ. The V and J ends lost 4 bases and 4 bases respectively, with 13 bases between them. The CDR3 runs to 14 residues. The CDR3 DNA sequence: TGCGCCAGCAGCCCGGAGGGAGGCGCAGATACGCAGTATTTT. Encoded protein: CASSPEGGADTQYF.

This clonotype was observed many times. The chain couples TRBV12-3 or TRBV12-4 to TRBJ2-3; TRBD2 matches at 8 bases. Trimming removed 2 bases from V and 0 bases from J; junction bases left unmatched: 10. The CDR3 totals 18 residues. The CDR3 coding sequence is TGTGCCAGCAGTTTAAGACTAGCGAGAATCGTGAGCACAGATACGCAGTATTTT. Its protein is CASSLRLARIVSTDTQYF.

The chain recombines TRBV28 with TRBJ1-2; D possibly corresponds to TRBD1 (6 bases). The CDR3 sequence is 14 residues long. Germline V gene data show CDR1 as MDHEN and CDR2 as SYDVKM. Trimming left V 7 bases short and J 4 bases short, with 16 bases between. Here the CDR3 DNA reads TGTGCCAGCACCACGGTCGGGGGCCCCTATGGCTACACCTTC. It specifies CASTTVGGPYGYTF.

This clonotype was detected a few times. J is TRBJ1-3 and V is TRBV4-2; 9 positions match TRBD1. This CDR3 is built from 18 residues. From germline, CDR1 is LGHNA and CDR2 YNFKEQ. J was trimmed by 3 bases and V by 0 bases; bases with no gene match: 9. The CDR3 sequence: CASSQDPTPGQGGNTIYF. The CDR3 DNA is TGTGCCAGCAGCCAAGATCCCACTCCGGGACAGGGTGGAAACACCATATATTTT.